The 5 T cell receptor beta chains presented below share a single source sample, sequenced in a study of shared clonotypes between healthy human individuals. Profiled with immunoSEQ multiplex PCR; TCRdb holds only in-frame clones, not every one. Of about 2 million clones detected, 85% to 95% appear once; the ten largest clones hold 0.1% to 0.15%. Sequenced material: naive CD4+ T cells sorted from blood. Documented subset: CD45RA+ positively selected. These receptors all stem from a man younger than 35 in good health.

The genes are TRBV27 and TRBJ2-5; TRBD2 matches at 8 bases. Germline CDR1 and CDR2: MNHEY and SMNVEV (reference sequence). J lost 3 bases, V lost 5 bases, and 26 bases had no gene match. This CDR3 is 21 amino acids long. For the CDR3, the DNA is TGTGCCAGCAGTACCGGTACCGGACTAGCAGCGCACCCTTCACTTAAAGAGACCCAGTACTTC. Its translation: CASSTGTGLAAHPSLKETQYF.

The chain combines TRBV7-2 with TRBJ1-6; D is undetermined. The germline V and J ends were trimmed by 5 bases and 7 bases, with 27 bases remaining between them. The CDR3 length is 19 residues. Germline values: CDR1 SGHTA, CDR2 FQGNSA. CDR3 in DNA: TGTGCCAGCAGCCTTGGACGTTTAGAGGGTTATCTCCAAAATTCACCCCTCCACTTT. Encoded protein: CASSLGRLEGYLQNSPLHF.

This rearrangement joins TRBV19 to TRBJ1-6; no firm D call. Between the trimmed V and J ends, which lost 7 bases and 6 bases, there was a span of 10 bases. The CDR3 length is 13 residues. CDR1 and CDR2 from the germline V gene are LNHDA and SQIVND (reference sequence). The CDR3 DNA is TGTGCCAGTAATCAACAGACTAATTCACCCCTCCACTTT. Translation gives CASNQQTNSPLHF.

V is TRBV11-2 and J is TRBJ1-3; D not resolved. V was shortened by 5 bases and J by 0 bases, with 2 bases between the two germline ends. Germline V gene lookup returns CDR1 SGHAT and CDR2 FQNNGV. The CDR3 extends over 12 amino acids. CDR3 sequence (DNA): TGTGCCAGCAGCACCTCTGGAAACACCATATATTTT. Translated: CASSTSGNTIYF.

The CDR3 DNA follows: TGTGCCAGCAGCTCCTCGGGTGGGCCGGGGGAGCTGTTTTTT. This gives the protein CASSSSGGPGELFF. The chain employs TRBV11-2 and TRBJ2-2; no clear D gene. V dropped 4 bases and J dropped 8 bases, with 14 bases sitting between them. This CDR3 has 14 residues. CDR1 is SGHAT and CDR2 is FQNNGV in the germline V gene.